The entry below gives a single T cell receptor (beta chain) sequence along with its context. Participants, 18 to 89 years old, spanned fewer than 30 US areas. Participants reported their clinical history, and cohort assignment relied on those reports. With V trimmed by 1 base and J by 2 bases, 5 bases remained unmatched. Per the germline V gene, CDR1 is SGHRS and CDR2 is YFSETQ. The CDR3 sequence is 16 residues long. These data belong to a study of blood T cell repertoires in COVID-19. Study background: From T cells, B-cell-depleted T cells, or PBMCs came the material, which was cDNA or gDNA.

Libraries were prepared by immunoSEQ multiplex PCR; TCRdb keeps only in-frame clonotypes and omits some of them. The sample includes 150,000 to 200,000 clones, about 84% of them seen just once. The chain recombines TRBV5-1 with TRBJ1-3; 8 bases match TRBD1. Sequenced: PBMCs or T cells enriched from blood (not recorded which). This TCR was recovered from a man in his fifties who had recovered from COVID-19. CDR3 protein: CASSLTQDRAGNTIYF. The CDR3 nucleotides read TGCGCCAGCAGCTTGACGCAGGACAGGGCTGGAAACACCATATATTTT.